This entry concerns a single TCR beta chain. Its matching antigen is unknown. This sample was taken from a study of long-term antiretroviral therapy in people with HIV. Samples were assayed with immunoSEQ v3.0 at survey level. TCRdb's copy holds only in-frame clones and misses some; the assay was immunoSEQ multiplex PCR. The table shows about 20,000 clones, with 80% to 95% occurring only once. The length of the CDR3 is 15 residues. Per the germline V gene, CDR1 is SGHAT and CDR2 is FQNNGV. The germline V and J ends were trimmed by 6 bases and 0 bases, with 12 bases remaining between them. Study-wide findings and caveats: Controls showed broader CDR3 length ranges than did the HIV repertoires.

Samples held about 0.95-10 million cryopreserved PBMC, and DNA extraction followed. The sample in question was unsorted PBMCs, obtained 4.4 years after starting antiretroviral therapy. This clonotype was sampled from a woman between 50 and 59 years old with HIV. This chain connects TRBV11-2 to TRBJ2-1; the D is unclear. The CDR3 bases are TGTGCCAGCAGTTTTACGGACGGCTCCTACAATGAGCAGTTCTTC. As protein: CASSFTDGSYNEQFF.